Presented here are 3 T cell receptor beta chains from one specimen sequenced in a study of blood T cell repertoires in COVID-19. Clones were read by immunoSEQ multiplex PCR, and TCRdb kept only the in-frame ones, dropping some. This repertoire shows about 340,000 clones, 80% to 90% found once; its top ten account for 4% to 5.5%. The sample consisted of PBMCs or T cells enriched from blood (not recorded which). These receptor sequences come from a woman aged 35 to 49 with acute COVID-19.

This clone appeared a few times. The V gene is TRBV18, the J gene TRBJ1-4; no clear D. There are 12 residues in the CDR3. Trimming shortened V by 2 bases and J by 4 bases, and 2 bases separated the two germline ends. The V gene's germline CDR1 is KGHSH and CDR2 LQKENI. The CDR3 coding sequence is TGTGCCAGCTCACCATATAATGAAAAACTGTTTTTT. It yields the protein CASSPYNEKLFF.

In this sample, this clone turned up once. J is TRBJ2-2 and V is TRBV4-1, with a possible D match to TRBD1 (6 bases). The germline V gene encodes CDR1 MGHRA and CDR2 YSYEKL. The V end was cut by 2 bases, the J end by 1 base, with 17 bases between. The CDR3 runs to 18 residues. The CDR3 coding sequence is TGCGCCAGCAGCCAACGTTCACCGGGACAACGGAACACCGGGGAGCTGTTTTTT. This codes for CASSQRSPGQRNTGELFF.

A word on this clone: The germline gene is not matched at one end of the junction; a read error may be the cause. This chain links TRBV28 with TRBJ2-5; TRBD1 aligns across 7 bases. Looked up from germline, CDR1 is MDHEN and CDR2 is SYDVKM. The CDR3 length is 16 residues. The CDR3 DNA is TGTGCCAGCAGTCCACGACAGGGTAGGGGACAAGAAACCCAGTACTTC. Its translation is CASSPRQGRGQETQYF.